These 9 T cell receptor beta chains came from one sample sequenced in a study of cytomegalovirus exposure and HLA in healthy donors. Libraries were prepared by immunoSEQ multiplex PCR; TCRdb keeps only in-frame clonotypes and omits some of them. Of fewer than 200,000 clones in the sample, 86% were seen once. Input material: PBMCs. The source is a woman between 18 and 30 years old in good health and CMV-seronegative.

This sequence joins TRBV5-6 and TRBJ1-4; D is unclear. Germline CDR1 and CDR2: SGHDT and YYEEEE. V lost 4 bases and J 8 bases, leaving 21 bases between the germline ends. The CDR3 extends over 16 amino acids. Here the CDR3 reads CASSPMGGESVEKLFF. For the CDR3, the DNA is TGTGCCAGCAGCCCCATGGGTGGAGAGTCAGTCGAAAAACTGTTTTTT.

In this sample, this clone turned up once. The rearrangement uses TRBV6-1 and TRBJ1-3; 10 bases map to TRBD1. The germline CDR1 and CDR2 sequences are MNHNS and SASEGT. Trimming cost V 5 bases and J 4 bases; bases outside gene matches: 5. CDR3 length: 15 residues. CDR3 DNA: TGTGCCAGCAGTAGACAGGGGGCGCCAGGAAACACCATATATTTT. Its protein product is CASSRQGAPGNTIYF.

V usage is TRBV2 and J usage is TRBJ1-2; no reliable D call. The CDR3 contains 15 residues. V lost 2 bases and J lost 4, with 14 bases in between. Germline lookup yields CDR1 SNHLY and CDR2 FYNNEI. The CDR3 spells CASSERARQRYGYTF. The CDR3 DNA sequence: TGTGCCAGCAGTGAAAGAGCACGCCAACGCTATGGCTACACCTTC.

The chain employs TRBV30 and TRBJ1-1; TRBD1 agrees at 7 bases. There are 15 residues in the CDR3. V trimming: 4 bases; J trimming: 1 base; junction bases outside the gene matches: 9. The V gene's germline CDR1 is GTSNPN and CDR2 SVGIG (reference sequence). The CDR3 spells CAWNPLGQENTEAFF. The CDR3 nucleotides read TGTGCCTGGAACCCCCTCGGACAGGAGAACACTGAAGCTTTCTTT.

This chain links TRBV15 with TRBJ1-4; 8 positions agree with TRBD1. The V gene's germline CDR1 is LNHNV and CDR2 YYDKDF (reference sequence). This CDR3 comprises 15 residues. Trimming took 0 bases from V and 8 from J; bases not matched to a gene: 5. Here the CDR3 DNA reads TGTGCCACCAGCAGAGATAACCAGGGGGCGGAAAAACTGTTTTTT. It is translated as CATSRDNQGAEKLFF.

This clone was counted between two and nine times. V and J are TRBV7-9 and TRBJ1-5; a weak D match, TRBD1 (5 bases). Trimming removed 6 bases from V and 4 bases from J, with 13 bases in between. The CDR3 loop spans 14 amino acids. CDR1 is SEHNR and CDR2 is FQNEAQ in the germline V gene (reference sequence). In DNA form, the CDR3 reads TGTGCCAGCAGGGGGGGAGGCGCTAATCAGCCCCAGCATTTT. The encoded protein is CASRGGGANQPQHF.

Regarding this clone: No DNA is shown, since the ends of the CDR3 on it are uncertain; the CDR3 is the one TCRdb lists. The CDR3 spells CASSSSSILQVMNTEAFF. The chain couples TRBV7-8 to TRBJ1-1; TRBD1, the table's D call, lacks a check against the DNA. Germline V gene data show CDR1 as SGHVS and CDR2 as FQNEAQ. Counting both end residues, the CDR3 totals 18 amino acids.

The chain combines TRBV6-1 with TRBJ1-3, with D perhaps TRBD1 (6 bases). The germline V and J ends were trimmed by 8 bases and 3 bases, with 17 bases remaining between them. CDR3 length: 15 residues. Germline CDR1 and CDR2: MNHNS and SASEGT. The CDR3 spells CASGPSEGVGNTIYF. The CDR3 DNA is TGTGCCAGCGGCCCCTCTGAGGGGGTTGGAAACACCATATATTTT.

The chain recombines TRBV11-2 with TRBJ2-2; TRBD1 aligns across 7 bases. The length of the CDR3 is 16 residues. J was trimmed by 0 bases and V by 2 bases; bases with no gene match: 3. Germline CDR1 SGHAT, CDR2 FQNNGV. The CDR3 spells CASSLPQGANTGELFF. CDR3 DNA: TGTGCCAGCAGCTTACCCCAGGGGGCGAACACCGGGGAGCTGTTTTTT.